The next 21 T cell receptor beta chains were all read from a single sample in a study of Graves' ophthalmopathy and Graves' hyperthyroidism. Amplified TCR beta CDR3 regions were obtained using RNA transcripts as template. HTBI-primed first-round RT-PCR preceded second-round multiplex PCR. TCRdb recomputed calls from the multiplex PCR reads with MiXCR, one row per CDR3 protein. The sample includes more than 550,000 distinct CDR3 sequences, about 38% of them seen just once. Sequenced input: peripheral blood. The source is an adult man with Graves' ophthalmopathy.

The chain is built from TRBV25-1 and TRBJ2-7, with 9 bases that match TRBD2. Unmatched junction bases numbered 14, after V lost 2 bases and J lost 3 bases. This CDR3 has 18 residues. Germline CDR1 and CDR2: MGHDK and SYGVNS. The CDR3 sequence is CASSEMGASGKTVYEQYF. The CDR3 DNA reads as TGTGCCAGCAGTGAAATGGGGGCTAGCGGGAAGACAGTCTACGAGCAGTACTTC.

This clonotype appeared a few times. V usage is TRBV29-1 and J usage is TRBJ2-5; 12 bases agree with TRBD2. This CDR3 comprises 13 residues. Trimming cost V 4 bases and J 3 bases; bases outside gene matches: 0. CDR1 is SQVTM, CDR2 ANQGSEA, per germline. The CDR3, as DNA: TGCAGCGTTGGACTAGCGGGAGAAGAGACCCAGTACTTC. Its translation: CSVGLAGEETQYF.

The J gene is TRBJ2-7, the V gene TRBV5-4; a weak D match, TRBD1 (6 bases). Trimming stripped 1 base from V and 1 base from J, with 15 bases between. CDR1 is SGHNT and CDR2 is YYREEE in the germline V gene (reference sequence). This CDR3 is 16 amino acids long. Here the CDR3 reads CASSLSWGRGSYEQYF. As DNA, the CDR3 is TGTGCCAGCAGCTTGTCGTGGGGGCGTGGGTCCTACGAGCAGTACTTC.

A note on this clonotype: A much bigger clone sits one base away, suggesting this may be a read error. V usage is TRBV24-1 and J usage is TRBJ2-2, with TRBD2 identical over 8 bases. The CDR3 is 17 amino acids. With 3 bases clipped from V and 6 bases from J, the junction kept 11 bases outside the gene matches. The germline V gene encodes CDR1 KGHDR and CDR2 SFDVKD. The CDR3 here is CATSDRPGLVGPGELFF. CDR3 coding DNA: TGTGCCACCAGTGATCGACCGGGACTAGTGGGACCCGGGGAGCTGTTTTTT.

The chain links TRBV30 to TRBJ2-3; D remains unclear. CDR3 size: 11 residues. The germline V and J ends were trimmed by 1 base and 6 bases, with 5 bases remaining between them. Germline CDR1 and CDR2: GTSNPN and SVGIG (reference sequence). The CDR3: CAWSDHDTQYF. Written as DNA, the CDR3 is TGTGCCTGGAGTGACCACGATACGCAGTATTTT.

This clonotype was seen a few times. The rearrangement links TRBV6-5 to TRBJ2-2, with D perhaps TRBD1 (6 bases). V was shortened by 0 bases and J by 7 bases, with 12 bases between the two germline ends. CDR1 is MNHEY and CDR2 is SVGAGI in the germline V gene. The CDR3 has 15 amino acids. The CDR3 loop reads CASSYSMGADGELFF. The CDR3, as DNA: TGTGCCAGCAGTTACTCGATGGGGGCGGACGGGGAGCTGTTTTTT.

The rearrangement links TRBV29-1 to TRBJ1-2; D possibly corresponds to TRBD1 (6 bases). Germline V lookup: CDR1 SQVTM, CDR2 ANQGSEA. CDR3 length: 11 residues. Trimming took off 7 bases at V and 8 bases at J, with 14 bases between the two ends. CDR3 nucleotide sequence: TGCAGCGCACAAAAGGGGGAAGGCTACACCTTC. Its protein product is CSAQKGEGYTF.

The chain carries TRBV30 and TRBJ1-2; D is unclear. V was shortened by 0 bases and J by 7 bases, with 12 bases between the two germline ends. The V gene's germline CDR1 is GTSNPN and CDR2 SVGIG (reference sequence). The CDR3 loop spans 13 amino acids. The CDR3 reads CAWSVRSRSGYTF. The CDR3 DNA follows: TGTGCCTGGAGTGTACGAAGCAGGAGTGGCTACACCTTC.

The rearrangement joins TRBV10-3 to TRBJ1-5, with a possible D match to TRBD1 (5 bases). V was cut by 7 bases and J by 4 bases, with 23 bases left in between. Germline-derived CDR1 and CDR2 are ENHRY and SYGVKD. The CDR3 length is 17 residues. The CDR3: CAIIGGGGMESNQPQHF. The CDR3 region has the DNA TGTGCCATCATCGGGGGGGGAGGGATGGAGTCTAATCAGCCCCAGCATTTT.

This clonotype has just a few counts. This chain connects TRBV4-2 to TRBJ1-2, with D perhaps matching TRBD1 (6 bases). CDR3 length: 17 amino acids. The V end lost 6 bases, the J end lost 1 base, and 21 bases lay between the germline ends. Germline CDR1 LGHNA, CDR2 YNFKEQ. This CDR3 is CASSDRPGQRNNYGYTF. DNA for the CDR3: TGTGCCAGCAGTGACCGCCCCGGACAGAGGAATAACTATGGCTACACCTTC.

This clonotype has more than one count but fewer than ten. The chain is built from TRBV12-5 and TRBJ2-7; D is possibly TRBD2 (5 bases). The CDR3 is made up of 13 amino acids. Germline CDR1 is LGHNT and CDR2 is FRNRAP. V lost 6 bases and J 2 bases, leaving 11 bases between the germline ends. CDR3 amino acids: CASGRTGTYEQYF. As DNA, the CDR3 is TGTGCTAGTGGCAGGACTGGTACCTACGAGCAGTACTTC.

This clonotype has at least ten counts. The chain uses TRBV7-6 and TRBJ1-1; TRBD1 matches at 8 bases. This CDR3 is built from 15 residues. V lost 4 bases to trimming and J lost 7 bases; unmatched junction nucleotides: 11. Germline V CDR1 and CDR2: SGHVS, FNYEAQ. CDR3 residues: CASSSTRQGRGEAFF. The CDR3 nucleotides are TGTGCCAGCAGCTCGACACGACAGGGGCGGGGTGAAGCTTTCTTT.

The V and J genes are TRBV7-2 and TRBJ1-6; 9 bases fit TRBD1. The germline V gene encodes CDR1 SGHTA and CDR2 FQGNSA. V shed 1 base, J shed 14 bases, and the junction held 9 bases outside the gene matches. This CDR3 comprises 15 residues. The CDR3 sequence is CASSLEGTGNRALHF. The DNA for the CDR3 is TGTGCCAGCAGCTTAGAGGGGACAGGGAATCGAGCCCTCCACTTT.

This chain links TRBV10-3 with TRBJ1-2; TRBD1 matches at 9 bases. The CDR3 spans 16 residues. The ends lost 2 bases at V and 3 bases at J; junction bases unmatched: 7. The germline gives CDR1 ENHRY, CDR2 SYGVKD. CDR3 bases: TGTGCCATCAGTGAGAGTGGGGGGACAGGGTACTATGGCTACACCTTC. This encodes CAISESGGTGYYGYTF.

About this clonotype: This may arise from a read error, as a much more abundant clone is one base away. This chain uses TRBV7-9 with TRBJ2-2, with 8 positions matching TRBD2. The V segment lost 4 bases and the J segment 2 bases; nucleotides outside the gene matches: 3. The CDR3 totals 15 residues. Per germline, CDR1 SEHNR and CDR2 FQNEAQ (reference sequence). The CDR3 reads CASSCSGDNTGELFF. The CDR3 nucleotides read TGTGCCAGCAGCTGTAGCGGGGATAACACCGGGGAGCTGTTTTTT.

The rearrangement links TRBV29-1 to TRBJ1-2; no clear D. V was pared by 2 bases and J by 0 bases, with 13 bases between. In germline, CDR1 is SQVTM, CDR2 ANQGSEA. The CDR3 consists of 15 residues. This CDR3 is CSVESAARTNYGYTF. CDR3 DNA: TGCAGCGTTGAATCGGCGGCGCGAACTAACTATGGCTACACCTTC. Variable domain in full (rest from reference TRBV29-1 and TRBJ1-2): SAVISQKPSRDICQRGTSLTIQCQVDSQVTMMFWYRQQPGQSLTLIATANQGSEATYESGFVIDKFPISRPNLTFSTLTVSNMSPEDSSIYLCSVESAARTNYGYTFGSGTRLTVV.

V gene TRBV20-1 combines with J gene TRBJ1-1; the D is unclear. V lost 7 bases and J 10 bases, leaving 16 bases between the germline ends. This CDR3 has 11 amino acids. Germline values: CDR1 DFQATT, CDR2 SNEGSKA (reference sequence). CDR3 residues: CSGRAYAGAFF. The DNA of the CDR3 is TGCAGTGGAAGGGCATACGCTGGAGCTTTCTTT.

The chain employs TRBV4-3 and TRBJ1-2; 10 bases are shared with TRBD1. V trimming: 1 base; J trimming: 2 bases; junction bases outside the gene matches: 1. The CDR3 runs 15 residues. The germline V gene has CDR1 LGHNA and CDR2 YSLEER. CDR3 in DNA: TGCGCCAGCAGCCAAGGACAGGGGGCCAACTATGGCTACACCTTC. It encodes CASSQGQGANYGYTF.

This chain joins TRBV6-5 and TRBJ1-2; D might be TRBD1 (5 bases). This CDR3 has 15 residues. Per germline, CDR1 MNHEY and CDR2 SVGAGI. V was shortened by 4 bases and J by 6 bases, with 18 bases between the two germline ends. CDR3 in amino acids: CASSSRGRGVDGYTF. The CDR3 DNA reads as TGTGCCAGCAGTTCCCGAGGTAGAGGGGTAGATGGCTACACCTTC.

This clonotype was found many times. The V and J genes are TRBV20-1 and TRBJ1-4; D is unclear. The CDR3 totals 16 residues. From germline, CDR1 is DFQATT and CDR2 SNEGSKA (reference sequence). Trimming stripped 1 base from V and 3 bases from J, with 15 bases between. The CDR3 region is CSARGPSVAANEKLFF. In nucleotides, the CDR3 is TGCAGTGCTAGAGGCCCCTCCGTGGCGGCTAATGAAAAACTGTTTTTT.

This clonotype was observed a few times. This chain's CDR3 is CAWNEEGNGYTF. The CDR3 bases are TGTGCCTGGAACGAAGAGGGGAACGGCTACACCTTC. The chain joins TRBV30 to TRBJ1-2; D is possibly TRBD1 (5 bases). CDR1 and CDR2 (germline): GTSNPN, SVGIG (reference sequence). The CDR3 loop spans 12 amino acids. Between the trimmed V and J ends, which lost 4 bases and 8 bases, there was a span of 14 bases.